The T cell receptor beta chain described here comes from a study of blood T cell repertoires in COVID-19. Study at large: COVID-19 samples collected from the United States, Italy and Spain covered acute and convalescent phases. T cells, B-cell-depleted T cells, or PBMCs provided the cDNA or gDNA that served as material.

V dropped 4 bases and J dropped 3 bases, with 17 bases sitting between them. CDR1 is SGHRS and CDR2 is YFSETQ in the germline V gene. This CDR3 spans 15 amino acids. Authors' data handling: Estimation of nucleated cell counts was performed using reference gene primer amplification. The assay was immunoSEQ multiplex PCR, and TCRdb's table has in-frame clones only and misses some. The DNA gave D and trimming, while V, J and clone size come from that table. Of around 100,000 clones in the sample, around 87% are singletons; the top ten hold just under 20%. The chain uses TRBV5-1 and TRBJ2-7, with D hard to call. What was sequenced was peripheral blood. The receptor's source is a human donor in a cohort sampled during active COVID-19. CDR3 region: CASSSRSGINYEQYF. In nucleotides, the CDR3 is TGCGCCAGCAGCAGCCGCTCAGGAATCAACTACGAGCAGTACTTC.